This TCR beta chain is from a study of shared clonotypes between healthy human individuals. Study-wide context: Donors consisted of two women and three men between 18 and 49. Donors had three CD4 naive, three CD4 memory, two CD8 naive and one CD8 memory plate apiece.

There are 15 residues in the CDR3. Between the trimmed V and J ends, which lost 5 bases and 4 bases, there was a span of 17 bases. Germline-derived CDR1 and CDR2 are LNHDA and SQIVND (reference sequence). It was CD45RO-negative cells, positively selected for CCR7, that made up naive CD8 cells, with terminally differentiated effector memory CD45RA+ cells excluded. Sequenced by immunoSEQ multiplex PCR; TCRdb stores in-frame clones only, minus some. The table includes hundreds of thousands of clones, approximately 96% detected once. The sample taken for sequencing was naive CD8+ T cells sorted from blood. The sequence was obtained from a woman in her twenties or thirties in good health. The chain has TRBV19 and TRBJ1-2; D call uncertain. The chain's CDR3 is CASSLVSVIGYGYTF. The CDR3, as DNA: TGTGCCAGTAGTCTGGTCAGCGTCATTGGCTATGGCTACACCTTC.